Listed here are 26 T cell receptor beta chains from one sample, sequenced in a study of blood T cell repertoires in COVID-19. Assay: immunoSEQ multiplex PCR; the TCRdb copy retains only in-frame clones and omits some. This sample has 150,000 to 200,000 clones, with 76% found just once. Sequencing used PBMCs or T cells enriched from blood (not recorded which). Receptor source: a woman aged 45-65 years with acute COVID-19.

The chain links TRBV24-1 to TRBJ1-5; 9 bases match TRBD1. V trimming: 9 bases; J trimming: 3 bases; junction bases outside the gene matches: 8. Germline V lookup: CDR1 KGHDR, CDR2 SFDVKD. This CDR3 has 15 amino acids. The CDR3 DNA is TGTGCCACCGGGGCAGGGGACAGGGTCAATCAGCCCCAGCATTTT. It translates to CATGAGDRVNQPQHF.

Written as DNA, the CDR3 is TGTGCCAGCAGTAAACAGGTTAACTATGGCTACACCTTC. This sequence encodes CASSKQVNYGYTF. This sequence joins TRBV6-2 or TRBV6-3 and TRBJ1-2; tentative D call: TRBD1 (5 bases). The length of the CDR3 is 13 residues. CDR1 MNHEY and CDR2 SVGEGT come from the germline V gene. Trimming took off 5 bases at V and 1 base at J, with 8 bases between the two ends.

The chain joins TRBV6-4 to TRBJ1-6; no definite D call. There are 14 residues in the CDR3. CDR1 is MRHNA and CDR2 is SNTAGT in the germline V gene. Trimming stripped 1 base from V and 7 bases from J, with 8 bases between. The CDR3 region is CASSDLAWNSPLHF. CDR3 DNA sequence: TGTGCCAGCAGTGACTTGGCATGGAATTCACCCCTCCACTTT.

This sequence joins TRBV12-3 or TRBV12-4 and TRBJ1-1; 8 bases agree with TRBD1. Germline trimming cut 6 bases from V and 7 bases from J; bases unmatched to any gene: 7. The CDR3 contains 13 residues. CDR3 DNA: TGTGCCAGCAGCCCACAGGGGGTGTATGAAGCTTTCTTT. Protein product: CASSPQGVYEAFF.

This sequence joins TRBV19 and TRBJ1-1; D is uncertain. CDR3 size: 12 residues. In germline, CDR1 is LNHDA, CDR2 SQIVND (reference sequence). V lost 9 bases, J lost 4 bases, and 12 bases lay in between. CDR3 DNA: TGTGCCAGCCGCGCGGGGTTCACTGAAGCTTTCTTT. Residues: CASRAGFTEAFF.

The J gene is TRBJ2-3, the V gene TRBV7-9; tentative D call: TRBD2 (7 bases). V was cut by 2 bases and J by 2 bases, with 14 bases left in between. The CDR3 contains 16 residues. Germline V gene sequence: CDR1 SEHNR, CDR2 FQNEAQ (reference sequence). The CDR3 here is CASSLLGGRATDTQYF. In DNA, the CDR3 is TGTGCCAGCAGCTTATTGGGGGGGCGTGCCACAGATACGCAGTATTTT.

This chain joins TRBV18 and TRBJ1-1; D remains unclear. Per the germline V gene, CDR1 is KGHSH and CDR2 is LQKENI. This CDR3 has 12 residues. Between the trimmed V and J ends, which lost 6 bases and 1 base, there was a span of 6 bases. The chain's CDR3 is CASSESNTEAFF. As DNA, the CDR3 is TGTGCCAGCTCGGAGTCGAACACTGAAGCTTTCTTT.

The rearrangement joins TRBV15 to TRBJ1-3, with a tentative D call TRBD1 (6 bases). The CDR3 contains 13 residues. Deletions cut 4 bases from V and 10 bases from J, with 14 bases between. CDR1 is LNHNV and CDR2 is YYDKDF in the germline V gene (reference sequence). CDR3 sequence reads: CATSTQGGRTIYF. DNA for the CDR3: TGTGCCACCAGCACGCAAGGGGGAAGAACCATATATTTT.

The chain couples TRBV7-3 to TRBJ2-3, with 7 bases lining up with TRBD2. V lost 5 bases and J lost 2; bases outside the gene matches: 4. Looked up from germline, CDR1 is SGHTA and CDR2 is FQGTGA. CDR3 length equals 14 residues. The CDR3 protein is CASSMGLPTDTQYF. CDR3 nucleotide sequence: TGTGCCAGCAGCATGGGACTACCCACAGATACGCAGTATTTT.

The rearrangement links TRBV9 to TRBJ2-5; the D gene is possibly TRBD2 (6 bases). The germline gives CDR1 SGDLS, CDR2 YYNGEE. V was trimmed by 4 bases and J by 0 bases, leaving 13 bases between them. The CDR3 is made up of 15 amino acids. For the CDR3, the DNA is TGTGCCAGCAGCCCGCGCGCGGGGTACCAAGAGACCCAGTACTTC. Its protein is CASSPRAGYQETQYF.

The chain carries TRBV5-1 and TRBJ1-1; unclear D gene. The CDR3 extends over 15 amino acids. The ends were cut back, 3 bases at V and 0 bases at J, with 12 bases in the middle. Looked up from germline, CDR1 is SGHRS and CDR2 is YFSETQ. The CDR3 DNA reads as TGCGCCAGCAGCTCCCAAGCGTCTATGAACACTGAAGCTTTCTTT. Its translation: CASSSQASMNTEAFF. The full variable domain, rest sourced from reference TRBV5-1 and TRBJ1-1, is KAGVTQTPRYLIKTRGQQVTLSCSPISGHRSVSWYQQTPGQGLQFLFEYFSETQRNKGNFPGRFSGRQFSNSRSEMNVSTLELGDSALYLCASSSQASMNTEAFFGQGTRLTVV.

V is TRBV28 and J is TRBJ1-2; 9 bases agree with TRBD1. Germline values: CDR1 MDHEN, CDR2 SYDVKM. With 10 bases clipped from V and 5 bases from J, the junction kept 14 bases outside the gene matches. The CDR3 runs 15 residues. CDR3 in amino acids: CATLPPGQGVYGYTF. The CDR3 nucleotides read TGTGCCACCCTCCCTCCGGGACAGGGTGTTTATGGCTACACCTTC.

The CDR3 nucleotides read TGTGCCAGCAGCTTATTCCAGGGGGCACTGGGTGCCGGGGAGCTGTTTTTT. Protein sequence: CASSLFQGALGAGELFF. The chain joins TRBV7-2 to TRBJ2-2, with 8 positions matching TRBD1. Trimming cost V 2 bases and J 6 bases; bases outside gene matches: 11. The CDR3 length is 17 residues. The V gene's germline CDR1 is SGHTA and CDR2 FQGNSA.

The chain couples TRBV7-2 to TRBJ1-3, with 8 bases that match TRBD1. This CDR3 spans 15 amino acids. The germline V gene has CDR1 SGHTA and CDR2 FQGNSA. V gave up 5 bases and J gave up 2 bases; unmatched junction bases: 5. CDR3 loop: CASSTTGATGNTIYF. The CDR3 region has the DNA TGTGCCAGCAGCACGACAGGGGCGACTGGAAACACCATATATTTT.

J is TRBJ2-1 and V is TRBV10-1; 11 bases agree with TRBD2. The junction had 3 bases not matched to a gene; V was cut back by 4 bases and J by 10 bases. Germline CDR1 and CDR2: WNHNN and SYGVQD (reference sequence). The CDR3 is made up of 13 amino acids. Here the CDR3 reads CASSATSGVEQFF. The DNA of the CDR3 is TGCGCCAGCAGTGCGACTAGCGGGGTGGAGCAGTTCTTC.

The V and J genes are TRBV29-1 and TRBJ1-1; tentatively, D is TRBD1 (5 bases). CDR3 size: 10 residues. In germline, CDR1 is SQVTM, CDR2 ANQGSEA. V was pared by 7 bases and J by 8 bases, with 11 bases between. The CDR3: CSGGGSEAFF. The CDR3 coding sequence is TGCAGCGGCGGGGGGTCCGAAGCTTTCTTT.

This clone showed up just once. Written as DNA, the CDR3 is TGCGCCAGCAGCTCAGCCTCCGGGACAGATACGCAGTATTTT. It codes for CASSSASGTDTQYF. The chain couples TRBV5-1 to TRBJ2-3; D is ambiguous. The CDR3 is made up of 14 amino acids. The germline V gene has CDR1 SGHRS and CDR2 YFSETQ. Trimming shortened V by 3 bases and J by 3 bases, and 11 bases separated the two germline ends. The full variable domain, its missing parts supplied by reference TRBV5-1 and TRBJ2-3, is KAGVTQTPRYLIKTRGQQVTLSCSPISGHRSVSWYQQTPGQGLQFLFEYFSETQRNKGNFPGRFSGRQFSNSRSEMNVSTLELGDSALYLCASSSASGTDTQYFGPGTRLTVL.

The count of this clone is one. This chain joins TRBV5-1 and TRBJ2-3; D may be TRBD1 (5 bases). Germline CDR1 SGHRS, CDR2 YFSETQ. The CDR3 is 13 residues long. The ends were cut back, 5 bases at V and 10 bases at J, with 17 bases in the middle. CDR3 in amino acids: CASSFEGVVAQYF. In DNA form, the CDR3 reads TGCGCCAGCAGTTTCGAAGGGGTGGTTGCGCAGTATTTT.

The CDR3 nucleotides are TGTGCCAGCAGGTCACCGTCTAGCCAGCCCCAGCATTTT. This encodes CASRSPSSQPQHF. The V gene is TRBV12-3 or TRBV12-4, the J gene TRBJ1-5; D uncertain. The CDR3 runs to 13 residues. Deletions cut 6 bases from V and 7 bases from J, with 13 bases between.

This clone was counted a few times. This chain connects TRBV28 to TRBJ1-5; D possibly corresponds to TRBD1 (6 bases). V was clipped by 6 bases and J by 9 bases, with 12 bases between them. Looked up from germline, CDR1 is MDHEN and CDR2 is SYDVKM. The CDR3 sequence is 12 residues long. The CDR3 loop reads CASSLGQPPQHF. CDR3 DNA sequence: TGTGCCAGCAGCTTAGGACAGCCGCCCCAGCATTTT.

This chain's CDR3 is CASSWTSGETQYF. The DNA of the CDR3 is TGTGCCAGCTCATGGACTAGCGGGGAGACCCAGTACTTC. This chain joins TRBV7-9 and TRBJ2-5, with 11 bases lining up with TRBD2. The germline V gene has CDR1 SEHNR and CDR2 FQNEAQ (reference sequence). Germline trimming cut 8 bases from V and 5 bases from J; bases unmatched to any gene: 4. The CDR3 is made up of 13 amino acids. Looking up the rest from reference TRBV7-9 and TRBJ2-5 gives the full variable domain: DTGVSQNPRHKITKRGQNVTFRCDPISEHNRLYWYRQTLGQGPEFLTYFQNEAQLEKSRLLSDRFSAERPKGSFSTLEIQRTEQGDSAMYLCASSWTSGETQYFGPGTRLLVL.

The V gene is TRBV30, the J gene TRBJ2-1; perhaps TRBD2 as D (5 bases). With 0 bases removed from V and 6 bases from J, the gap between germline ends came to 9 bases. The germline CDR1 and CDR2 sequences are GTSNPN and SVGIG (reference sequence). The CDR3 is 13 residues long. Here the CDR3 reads CAWSVLEPNEQFF. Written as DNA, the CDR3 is TGTGCCTGGAGTGTACTAGAGCCCAATGAGCAGTTCTTC. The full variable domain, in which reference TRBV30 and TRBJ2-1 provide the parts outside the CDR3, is SQTIHQWPATLVQPVGSPLSLECTVEGTSNPNLYWYRQAAGRGLQLLFYSVGIGQISSEVPQNLSASRPQDRQFILSSKKLLLSDSGFYLCAWSVLEPNEQFFGPGTRLTVL.

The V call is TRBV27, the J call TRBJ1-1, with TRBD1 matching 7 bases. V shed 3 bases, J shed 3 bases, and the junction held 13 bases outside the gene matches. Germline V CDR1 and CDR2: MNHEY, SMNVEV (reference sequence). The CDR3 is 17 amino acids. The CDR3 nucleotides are TGTGCCAGCAGTTTCAGTAAGGGGGCCGGGAAAGACACTGAAGCTTTCTTT. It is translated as CASSFSKGAGKDTEAFF.

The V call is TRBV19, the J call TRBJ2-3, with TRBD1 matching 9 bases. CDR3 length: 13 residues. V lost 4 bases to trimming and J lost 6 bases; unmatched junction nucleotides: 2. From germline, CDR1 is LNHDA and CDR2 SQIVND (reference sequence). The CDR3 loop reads CASSNGQGDTQYF. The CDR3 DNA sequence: TGTGCCAGTAGTAACGGACAGGGGGATACGCAGTATTTT.

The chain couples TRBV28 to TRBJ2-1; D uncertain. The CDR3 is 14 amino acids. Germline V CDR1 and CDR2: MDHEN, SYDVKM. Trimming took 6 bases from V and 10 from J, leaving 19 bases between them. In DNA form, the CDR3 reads TGTGCCAGCAGCGTGCAACAGAGTCCCCCGGAGCAGTTCTTC. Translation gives CASSVQQSPPEQFF.

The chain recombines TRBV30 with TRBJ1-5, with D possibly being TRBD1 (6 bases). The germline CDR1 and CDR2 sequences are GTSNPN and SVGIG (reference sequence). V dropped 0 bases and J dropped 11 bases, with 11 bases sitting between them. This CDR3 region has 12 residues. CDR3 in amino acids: CAWSVARGAQHF. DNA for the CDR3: TGTGCCTGGAGTGTAGCCAGGGGAGCCCAGCATTTT.